Sequencing of this TCR beta chain was carried out in a study of blood T cells in healthy people across ages (dated by TCRdb to 2015 to 2017). Background on the whole study: Template switching captured roughly one uniquely barcoded TCR beta cDNA molecule per two T cells in model experiments. The study measured age-related changes in TCR beta repertoire diversity using deep sequencing normalized with unique cDNA molecular identifiers. Donors were grouped into four age groups: young (average about 15 years), middle-aged (39), aged (around 62) and long-lived (over 80). To avoid experimental bias, donors of different ages were distributed randomly across sequencing lanes. Using the same blood draw, the study looked at two additional independent replicas of 1 million unique cDNA reads for two donors, one aged 18 to 29 and the other aged 80 or older. Study-level results and caveats: A strong correlation was found between observed TCR beta diversity and the percentage of naive T cells measured by flow cytometry. Compared with the aged group, more naive CD4+ T cells, fewer expanded clones and increased TCR diversity were shown by the long-lived group, suggesting age selection. Because profiling used bulk unsorted PBMCs, naive and antigen-experienced compartments could not be compared conclusively. Donor CMV infection status was unknown, potentially confounding age-related changes in expanded clonotypes. Estimates of total diversity based on one million sequenced T cells were regarded as lower bounds and as underestimates. As age increased, observed TCR beta diversity per million T cells dropped in a roughly linear way, and a significant reduction was already evident by age roughly 40.

Per the germline V gene, SGHRS is the CDR1 and YFSETQ is the CDR2. Taken from cysteine to phenylalanine, the CDR3 has 14 residues. Only CDR3 DNA remains: 42 bases, in frame from the first base. Deletion took 0 bases off V and 7 bases off J, with a span of 14 bases between the germline ends. The donors were a few dozen Caucasian individuals from Russia, aged 6 to 90 years, who were systemically healthy. Each donor gave 8 to 10 milliliters of peripheral blood, collected into EDTA-treated Vacutainer tubes. PBMCs were isolated by Ficoll-Paque density-gradient centrifugation, with at least 7 million obtained per sample. Trizol reagent was used to extract total RNA from the PBMCs, yielding at least 5.5 micrograms per sample. For every donor, an aliquot of PBMCs went through flow cytometry to measure the percentages of naive CD45RAhigh/CD27high T cells. Library preparation used 5' RACE. The sequencing machine was an Illumina HiSeq 2500. A second PCR of roughly 6 to 11 cycles was run with a J-beta primer mix and a sample-barcoded 5' primer. Each TCR beta cDNA molecule received a unique molecular identifier from a template-switch 5' adaptor carrying 12 random nucleotides. Each sample yielded at least 3 million CDR3-containing paired-end reads. First-strand cDNA was synthesized from all RNA with the Mint cDNA synthesis kit, primed by a TRBC-specific oligonucleotide. Following uracil-DNA glycosylase treatment, all cDNA underwent a first 18-cycle PCR with the universal primers M1SS and BC2_uni_R. The original pipeline was this. Each sample was normalized by randomly selecting 1 million high-quality reads, each carrying a distinct molecular identifier. Instead of being binned into consensus sequences, reads with shared molecular identifiers were discarded. CDR3 identification, clonotype clustering and error correction used MiTCR with a Q25 quality threshold and the strictest error-elimination algorithm. A nonparametric unseen species model using Euler transformation provided a lower-bound estimate of total TCR beta diversity. TCRdb ran its own pipeline on the public reads, namely fastp trimming at Q25 and MiXCR clone calling, and kept in-frame beta chains. Rows matching on CDR3 protein sequence are summarized as one entry with the most common DNA and genes. These V and J calls rely on TCRdb rather than the paper's analysis. Present in this sample are about 1,500,000 distinct CDR3 sequences, 42% of which were seen just once. The ten largest clones add up to roughly 7.9% of the sample.

This clonotype has a handful of counts. This clone's antigen is unknown. Base qualities are not provided; no much larger clone lies one nucleotide away. Sequencing was performed on blood. This TCR derives from a woman between 18 and 29 years old in good health. This chain joins TRBV5-1 to TRBJ2-7; the D gene is perhaps TRBD1 or TRBD2, each of them matching over 5 bases. For the CDR3, the sequence is CASSLGQGPMEQYF. DNA sequence: TGCGCCAGCAGCTTGGGGCAGGGACCGATGGAGCAGTACTTC.